This is a list of T cell receptor beta chains from one sample in a study of response to subunit inactivated influenza vaccine. TCRdb re-called the RT-PCR reads through MiXCR, storing one row per CDR3 protein. The data hold about 580,000 distinct CDR3 sequences, with less than 15% observed a single time. The sample was PBMCs from blood, taken 11 to 12 days after vaccination. Receptors were obtained from a man aged 50 or older who received an inactivated influenza vaccine. CDR3s include the opening cysteine and the closing phenylalanine or tryptophan. D genes are given only for firm matches. Clone sizes are given selectively: once, few, many, or a class where the clone is expanded.

cdr3_nt cdr3_aa d_call v_call clone_size j_call
TGTGCCAGCAATACAGGGGGATCAGGGGAGCAGTACTTC CASNTGGSGEQYF TRBD1 TRBV28 few TRBJ2-7
TGTGCCAGTAGTCAAGGACGTCTGGGCACAGATACGCAGTATTTT CASSQGRLGTDTQYF - TRBV19 few TRBJ2-3
TGCAGTGCTAGATCCGGGACTAGCGGGAGATCCCTTTACAATGAGCAGTTCTTC CSARSGTSGRSLYNEQFF TRBD2 TRBV20-1 few TRBJ2-1
TGCGCCAGCAGCCAAGATCATGCGGGGAGCTCCTACAATGAGCAGTTCTTC CASSQDHAGSSYNEQFF - TRBV4-3 - TRBJ2-1
TGTGCCAGCAGTTTAGTAGGGGGGCTAGCGGGAGTAGAGCAGTTCTTC CASSLVGGLAGVEQFF TRBD2 TRBV12-3/TRBV12-4 many TRBJ2-1
TGTGCCAGCAGCCCCGACAGGAGTCGAGAGACCCAGTACTTC CASSPDRSRETQYF - TRBV7-9 many TRBJ2-5
TGTGCCAGCAGTGAAACCGTTCTAGCGGGGAACCTCTACGAGCAGTACTTC CASSETVLAGNLYEQYF TRBD2 TRBV6-1 few TRBJ2-7
TGTGCCATCAGGACGACAGGGCGCGAGCAGTACTTC CAIRTTGREQYF TRBD1 TRBV10-3 - TRBJ2-7
TGCGCCAGCAGCCAAGGTACTAGCGGGAGGGCCTACGAGCAGTACTTC CASSQGTSGRAYEQYF TRBD2 TRBV4-3 few TRBJ2-7
TGCGCCAGCAGCCAAGATGAGCAGCTTAACTATGGCTACACCTTC CASSQDEQLNYGYTF - TRBV4-1 few TRBJ1-2
TGTGCCAGCAGTTTAGGGGAAAACTATGGCTACACCTTC CASSLGENYGYTF - TRBV12-3/TRBV12-4 many TRBJ1-2
TGCAGCGCTGTACTAGCGGGATCATCGTACGAGCAGTACTTC CSAVLAGSSYEQYF TRBD2 TRBV29-1 few TRBJ2-7
TGTGCCAGCAGCTTAGAGCAGCGTACGCAGTATTTT CASSLEQRTQYF - TRBV11-2 - TRBJ2-3
TGCAGCGTTGAAAGGGGAACTAGCACAGATACGCAGTATTTT CSVERGTSTDTQYF - TRBV29-1 many TRBJ2-3
TGTGCCAGCAGCTTAACCAAGCGGTCTAGCTCCTACAATGAGCAGTTCTTC CASSLTKRSSSYNEQFF - TRBV7-9 - TRBJ2-1
TGCAGTGCCTCAGGGCAGGGGGCAAGAAAACTGTTTTTT CSASGQGARKLFF TRBD1 TRBV20-1 large TRBJ1-4
TGTGCCAGCAGCCTAACCCGGGGGGTTGAGCAGTTCTTC CASSLTRGVEQFF TRBD2 TRBV7-3 many TRBJ2-1
TGCAGTGCCCCCGCTAGCGGGAGGTCCTCCTACGAGCAGTACTTC CSAPASGRSSYEQYF TRBD2 TRBV20-1 - TRBJ2-7
TGTGCCAGCAGCTGGACTCTGCGGGAGACCCAGTACTTC CASSWTLRETQYF - TRBV6-1 - TRBJ2-5
TGTGCCAGCAGTGCCGCTGGACAGCCCCAGCATTTT CASSAAGQPQHF - TRBV28 - TRBJ1-5
TGTGTCAGCAGTTTCATAGCGGGGGCCTACGAGCAGTACTTC CVSSFIAGAYEQYF TRBD2 TRBV27 - TRBJ2-7
TGCGCCAGCAGTGAGAGCCTCCCGGGCGAGTATTTT CASSESLPGEYF - TRBV10-1 - TRBJ2-3
TGTGCCAGCTCACTAGCCATCGGTAGCGGGGGCACGGATGAGCAGTTCTTC CASSLAIGSGGTDEQFF TRBD2 TRBV18 few TRBJ2-1
TGCGCCAGCAGCTTGTACCCCTACGAGCAGTACTTC CASSLYPYEQYF - TRBV5-1 few TRBJ2-7
TGCGCCAGCAGCTTGGATCCGGTCGCGGGTCAGCCCCAGCATTTT CASSLDPVAGQPQHF - TRBV5-1 many TRBJ1-5
TGTGCCAGCAGCTTAAAAAGGGTAGATTGGGATGAAAAACTGTTTTTT CASSLKRVDWDEKLFF - TRBV5-5 few TRBJ1-4
TGTGCCAGCAGCGCCCAAGAGACCCAGTACTTC CASSAQETQYF - TRBV5-1 many TRBJ2-5
TGTGCCAGCAGTCGGGAACAGGGGGCGAGAGAGACCCAGTACTTC CASSREQGARETQYF TRBD1 TRBV6-2/TRBV6-3 few TRBJ2-5
TGTGCCAGCAGTATTATGCCCGGGACCTTCAGCTATGAGCAGTTCTTC CASSIMPGTFSYEQFF - TRBV12-3/TRBV12-4 few TRBJ2-1
TGTGCCAGCAGCTTAGTCTTCTATGAGCAGTTCTTC CASSLVFYEQFF - TRBV7-8 few TRBJ2-1
TGTGCCAGCAAGGGACTAGCGGGAGGGAGCTCCTACGAGCAGTACTTC CASKGLAGGSSYEQYF TRBD2 TRBV28 few TRBJ2-7
TGTGCCAGCAGCTTAGTTGCCACCGCGAACACTGAAGCTTTCTTT CASSLVATANTEAFF - TRBV7-2 few TRBJ1-1
TGTGCCAGCAGCACACCGGGCTCAGGGGGTAATGAGCAGTTCTTC CASSTPGSGGNEQFF TRBD1 TRBV7-9 - TRBJ2-1